This T cell receptor beta chain is drawn from a study of regulatory T cells in long-lasting Graves disease. This clonotype was counted many times. Its antigen is unidentified. Per the germline V gene, CDR1 is MDHEN and CDR2 is SYDVKM. The CDR3 extends over 13 amino acids. Germline trimming cut 5 bases from V and 6 bases from J; bases unmatched to any gene: 3. iRepertoire HTBI primers and Arm-PCR of CDR3 regions built TCR beta libraries. TCRdb fed the multiplex PCR reads into MiXCR, producing one record per CDR3 protein. The sample holds roughly 430,000 distinct CDR3 sequences, approximately 16% seen once. Study findings and constraints: Persistent disease was characterized by preferential usage of TRBV28, TRBJ1-2 and TRBJ2-5.

Indicated time point: newly diagnosed GD, antithyroid drugs for less than 3 months. Extracted RNA from PBMCs served as the source of the TCR library. This sample also belongs to another study, concerning T cells in Graves' hyperthyroidism and ophthalmopathy. That study adds: Stable disease denoted Graves' hyperthyroidism without ophthalmopathy progression within 18 months. The study based diagnoses on clinical symptoms, serum thyroxine and TRAb, thyroid ultrasound and orbital computed tomography. A set of HTBI primers served as the primers for a first-round RT-PCR of the TCR CDR3.

The source was peripheral blood mononuclear cells (PBMCs), collected at new diagnosis, from a patient treated with antithyroid drugs. The chain recombines TRBV28 with TRBJ1-5, with TRBD1 matching over 8 bases. The TCR comes from a woman in her 30s with Graves disease. CDR3 sequence: CASSHGQGQPQHF. Here the CDR3 DNA reads TGTGCCAGCAGTCACGGACAGGGTCAGCCCCAGCATTTT.